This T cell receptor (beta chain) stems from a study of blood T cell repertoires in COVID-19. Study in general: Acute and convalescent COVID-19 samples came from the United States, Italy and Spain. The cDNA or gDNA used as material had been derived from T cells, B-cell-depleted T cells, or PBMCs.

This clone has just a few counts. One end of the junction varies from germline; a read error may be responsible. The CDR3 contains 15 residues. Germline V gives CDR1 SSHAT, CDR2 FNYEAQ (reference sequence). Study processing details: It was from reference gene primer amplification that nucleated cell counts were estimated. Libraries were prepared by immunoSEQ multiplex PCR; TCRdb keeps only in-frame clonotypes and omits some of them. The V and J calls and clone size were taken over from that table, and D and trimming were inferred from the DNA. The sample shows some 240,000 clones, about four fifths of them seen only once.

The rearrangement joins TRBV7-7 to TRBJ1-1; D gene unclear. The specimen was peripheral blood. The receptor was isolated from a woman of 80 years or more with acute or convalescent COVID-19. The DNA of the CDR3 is TGTGCTAGCAGCCCCCTGGGCAGAGCGAACACTGAAGCTTTCTTT. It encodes CASSPLGRANTEAFF.